The source of this T cell receptor (beta chain) is a study of T cells in Graves' hyperthyroidism and ophthalmopathy. Study findings and constraints: Most clonotypes that expanded in the thyroid above 0.001 also showed up in blood.

This clonotype was picked up many times. Its antigen is unknown. Authors of the study amplified TCR beta CDR3 regions from RNA transcripts. In the first-round RT-PCR of the TCR CDR3, the HTBI primer set was used. TCRdb re-called the multiplex PCR reads through MiXCR, storing one row per CDR3 protein. The sample comprises 530,000 or so distinct CDR3 sequences, around 46% of which are singletons, and around 8% rests with the top ten. Trimming pared 3 bases from V and 0 bases from J, leaving 7 bases between. The CDR3 length is 14 residues. Germline V gene lookup returns CDR1 SGDLS and CDR2 YYNGEE. Criteria for exclusion of patients were uncontrolled infection, other autoimmune disease, pregnancy or lactation.

The sequenced sample consisted of peripheral blood or thyroid tissue (not recorded which). The V gene is TRBV9, the J gene TRBJ1-3; D is undetermined. The source is a young woman with Graves' hyperthyroidism. Written as DNA, the CDR3 is TGTGCCAGCAGCGACACCTTCTCTGGAAACACCATATATTTT. Translated: CASSDTFSGNTIYF.